Below are 29 T cell receptor beta chains sequenced from a single sample in a study of blood T cell repertoires in COVID-19. Measured with immunoSEQ multiplex PCR; TCRdb has only the in-frame clones, and not every one. Of 190,000 or so clones in the sample, about 83% were seen once. Sequencing used peripheral blood. Source of these receptors: a man aged 50 to 59 with active or convalescent COVID-19.

CDR3 bases: TGCAGTGCCGACAGGGACACTGAAGCTTTCTTT. Its translation is CSADRDTEAFF. The chain combines TRBV20-1 with TRBJ1-1, with 7 nucleotides matching TRBD1. The germline gives CDR1 DFQATT, CDR2 SNEGSKA (reference sequence). The CDR3 runs 11 residues. J gave up 3 bases and V 6 bases, and 1 base lay outside the gene matches.

Only one count was recorded for this clone. CDR3 sequence: CASSPPTDRGPEQYF. The CDR3 nucleotides are TGTGCCAGCTCACCACCCACCGACAGGGGGCCCGAGCAGTACTTC. This chain links TRBV18 with TRBJ2-7, with TRBD1 identical over 10 bases. V shed 0 bases and J 6 bases; nucleotides not matched to a gene: 5. Germline assignment: CDR1 KGHSH and CDR2 LQKENI. The CDR3 extends over 15 amino acids.

The rearrangement joins TRBV19 to TRBJ1-5; TRBD1 aligns across 8 bases. Trimming took 3 bases from V and 8 from J; bases not matched to a gene: 24. The CDR3 is 20 residues long. Germline lookup yields CDR1 LNHDA and CDR2 SQIVND (reference sequence). DNA for the CDR3: TGTGCCAGTAGTATTAGGGCGGGGCAGGGGGCGAGTCTCGGTACGGAGCCCCAGCATTTT. It specifies CASSIRAGQGASLGTEPQHF.

The chain uses TRBV4-1 and TRBJ1-6; the D is unclear. V lost 6 bases, J lost 0 bases, and 9 bases lay in between. Per germline, CDR1 MGHRA and CDR2 YSYEKL. This CDR3 has 15 residues. The CDR3 is CASSMRGSYNSPLHF. The CDR3 DNA sequence: TGCGCCAGCAGTATGCGAGGCTCCTATAATTCACCCCTCCACTTT.

The chain is built from TRBV14 and TRBJ1-1; D may be TRBD1 (5 bases). Trimming removed 8 bases at V and 0 bases at J, with 10 bases between. CDR3 length: 13 residues. In germline, CDR1 is SGHDN, CDR2 FVKESK. CDR3 sequence: CASAGQLNTEAFF. The CDR3 DNA sequence: TGTGCCAGCGCGGGGCAGCTGAACACTGAAGCTTTCTTT.

This clone was found many times. This chain joins TRBV9 and TRBJ2-7; D not certain. This CDR3 contains 14 residues. V lost 0 bases, J lost 7 bases, and 14 bases lay in between. Germline CDR1 is SGDLS and CDR2 is YYNGEE. The DNA for the CDR3 is TGTGCCAGCAGCGTAGGTCAGGTCGATGGGGAGCAGTACTTC. Translating gives CASSVGQVDGEQYF.

This clone came up a few times. The CDR3 loop is CASSLHSYGYTF. DNA for the CDR3: TGTGCCAGCAGTTTGCACAGCTATGGCTACACCTTC. The J gene is TRBJ1-2, the V gene TRBV28; no definite D call. There are 12 residues in the CDR3. V lost 3 bases, J lost 4 bases, and 6 bases lay in between. Germline V gene sequence: CDR1 MDHEN, CDR2 SYDVKM.

A word on this clone: This may stem from a read error, because a much larger clone lies one nucleotide away. This same CDR3 is encoded by further DNA sequences in the sample. The V and J genes are TRBV27 and TRBJ1-1, with TRBD1 matching over 7 bases. J was trimmed by 1 base and V by 5 bases; bases with no gene match: 4. The CDR3 has 14 residues. Germline V gives CDR1 MNHEY, CDR2 SMNVEV (reference sequence). This chain's CDR3 is CASSPRGKNTEAFF. The DNA for the CDR3 is TGTGCCAGCAGTCCCAGGGGGAAGAACACTGAAGCTTTCTTT.

The rearrangement joins TRBV18 to TRBJ2-1, with 16 bases lining up with TRBD2. Trimming took 0 bases from V and 1 from J; bases not matched to a gene: 0. This CDR3 is 18 amino acids long. Looked up from germline, CDR1 is KGHSH and CDR2 is LQKENI. The CDR3 nucleotides read TGTGCCAGCTCACCACCGGGACTAGCGGGAGGGTCCTACAATGAGCAGTTCTTC. Residues: CASSPPGLAGGSYNEQFF.

This clone was found many times. The rearrangement joins TRBV7-9 to TRBJ2-5, with TRBD2 identical over 7 bases. This CDR3 is built from 13 residues. Trimming at V came to 5 bases and at J to 5 bases, leaving 5 bases not matched to a gene. Germline CDR1 and CDR2: SEHNR and FQNEAQ (reference sequence). The CDR3 sequence is CASSPTSRETQYF. The CDR3, as DNA: TGTGCCAGCAGCCCGACTAGCAGGGAGACCCAGTACTTC.

The V call is TRBV7-2, the J call TRBJ2-7; D may be TRBD1 (6 bases). CDR1 is SGHTA and CDR2 is FQGNSA in the germline V gene. The CDR3 has 15 amino acids. V was pared by 3 bases and J by 0 bases, with 12 bases between. CDR3 loop: CASSLSGQPSYEQYF. CDR3 DNA sequence: TGTGCCAGCAGCTTGTCTGGACAGCCCTCCTACGAGCAGTACTTC.

CDR3 nucleotides: TGTGCCATCAGTGGGGCTGATAATTCACCCCTCCACTTT. Amino acids: CAISGADNSPLHF. The V gene is TRBV10-3, the J gene TRBJ1-6, with D uncertain. Germline V gene sequence: CDR1 ENHRY, CDR2 SYGVKD. The V end was cut by 4 bases, the J end by 5 bases, with 6 bases between. This CDR3 region has 13 residues.

V is TRBV29-1 and J is TRBJ1-1; TRBD1 matches 8 bases. J was trimmed by 4 bases and V by 7 bases; bases with no gene match: 8. Per germline, CDR1 SQVTM and CDR2 ANQGSEA. The CDR3 extends over 13 amino acids. The DNA for the CDR3 is TGCAGCGGACTCGGACAGGGAGGCACTGAAGCTTTCTTT. Protein sequence: CSGLGQGGTEAFF.

The genes are TRBV7-3 and TRBJ2-1; 8 bases align to TRBD2. V was pared by 5 bases and J by 5 bases, with 8 bases of the junction left unmatched. Germline CDR1 and CDR2: SGHTA and FQGTGA. The length of the CDR3 is 15 residues. The CDR3 reads CASSRDSGTNNEQFF. CDR3 coding DNA: TGTGCCAGCAGCCGAGATAGCGGGACCAACAATGAGCAGTTCTTC.

The chain combines TRBV6-2 or TRBV6-3 with TRBJ2-7, with TRBD2 matching over 8 bases. The CDR3 has 15 residues. The germline CDR1 and CDR2 sequences are MNHEY and SVGEGT. The trim removed 1 base at V and 5 bases at J, leaving 7 bases unmatched. The CDR3 loop is CASSYLTGGSDEQYF. As DNA, the CDR3 is TGTGCCAGCAGTTACTTGACGGGGGGGAGCGACGAGCAGTACTTC.

The V gene is TRBV7-2, the J gene TRBJ2-3; D remains ambiguous. The CDR3 is 13 amino acids. With 3 bases removed from V and 4 bases from J, the gap between germline ends came to 8 bases. Germline lookup yields CDR1 SGHTA and CDR2 FQGNSA. The CDR3 is CASSFPLADTQYF. The CDR3, as DNA: TGTGCCAGCAGCTTTCCACTGGCAGATACGCAGTATTTT.

The chain combines TRBV12-3 or TRBV12-4 with TRBJ1-5; a weak D match, TRBD1 (6 bases). This CDR3 has 13 residues. V was cut by 5 bases and J by 5 bases, with 10 bases left in between. Here the CDR3 DNA reads TGTGCCAGCAGTCGACAGGCCGATCAGCCCCAGCATTTT. This gives the protein CASSRQADQPQHF.

This clone was seen a few times. V is TRBV16 and J is TRBJ1-5; possible D gene TRBD1, 5 bases. Per germline, CDR1 KGHSY and CDR2 FQNENV. This CDR3 contains 15 residues. V lost 0 bases, J lost 0 bases, and 6 bases lay in between. CDR3 coding DNA: TGTGCCAGCAGCCAATCTGGACATAGCAATCAGCCCCAGCATTTT. Its translation is CASSQSGHSNQPQHF.

As DNA, the CDR3 is TGTGCCAGCAGCTTTACCCCGGGACAGACCTACGAGCAGTACTTC. Translated, it gives CASSFTPGQTYEQYF. The chain links TRBV7-2 to TRBJ2-7, with 7 bases that match TRBD1. The V gene end was trimmed by 3 bases and the J gene end by 2 bases; junction bases not matched to a gene: 7. The germline V gene has CDR1 SGHTA and CDR2 FQGNSA. CDR3 length equals 15 residues.

The V gene is TRBV12-3 or TRBV12-4, the J gene TRBJ2-3; D is perhaps TRBD1 (6 bases). The CDR3 covers 13 residues. V gave up 3 bases and J gave up 5 bases, with 9 bases separating them. CDR3 sequence: CASSLAGVDTQYF. CDR3 nucleotides: TGTGCCAGCAGTTTGGCAGGGGTAGATACGCAGTATTTT.

Worth noting for this clone: An end of the junction differs from the germline gene, which may be a read error. The CDR3 DNA reads TGTGCTAGCAGCTTAGCGGGGGGGCCGAGGAATGAGCAGTTCTTC. This translates into CASSLAGGPRNEQFF. V gene TRBV7-7 combines with J gene TRBJ2-1; the match to TRBD2 covers 11 bases. CDR3 size: 15 residues. CDR1 SSHAT and CDR2 FNYEAQ come from the germline V gene (reference sequence).

The chain links TRBV3-1 (or the pseudogene TRBV3-2) to TRBJ2-1; TRBD2 matches 13 bases. The ends lost 4 bases at V and 8 bases at J; junction bases unmatched: 5. This CDR3 region has 15 residues. CDR1 is LGHDT, CDR2 YNNKEL, per germline (reference sequence). The CDR3 loop is CASSPGLAGDYEQFF. The CDR3 DNA is TGTGCCAGCAGCCCAGGACTAGCGGGAGACTATGAGCAGTTCTTC.

The chain joins TRBV10-2 to TRBJ2-7; D not resolved. Germline lookup yields CDR1 WSHSY and CDR2 SAAADI. This CDR3 region has 12 residues. With 3 bases removed from V and 7 bases from J, the gap between germline ends came to 10 bases. The CDR3 is CASSEGVSEQYF. In DNA, the CDR3 is TGCGCCAGCAGTGAAGGAGTTTCGGAGCAGTACTTC.

The chain uses TRBV7-9 and TRBJ2-7, with 11 bases matching TRBD2. The CDR3 length is 18 residues. The V gene end was trimmed by 2 bases and the J gene end by 2 bases; junction bases not matched to a gene: 11. Germline values: CDR1 SEHNR, CDR2 FQNEAQ (reference sequence). CDR3 DNA sequence: TGTGCCAGCAGCTTATTGGGCCACGGGACTAGCGGTCCCTACGAGCAGTACTTC. As protein: CASSLLGHGTSGPYEQYF.

This sequence joins TRBV5-4 and TRBJ2-3, with D maybe TRBD2 (6 bases). Germline-derived CDR1 and CDR2 are SGHNT and YYREEE (reference sequence). Trimming stripped 4 bases from V and 3 bases from J, with 18 bases between. CDR3 length equals 16 residues. The CDR3 region is CASSPTPGVVTDTQYF. The CDR3 DNA is TGTGCCAGCAGCCCTACACCGGGGGTAGTAACAGATACGCAGTATTTT.

The genes are TRBV19 and TRBJ1-2; D gene unclear. Germline V gene sequence: CDR1 LNHDA, CDR2 SQIVND (reference sequence). This CDR3 contains 16 residues. V was trimmed by 2 bases and J by 2 bases, leaving 15 bases between them. The CDR3 nucleotides read TGTGCCAGTAGTATACCCCAGAGGATCGGGAACTATGGCTACACCTTC. Its protein product is CASSIPQRIGNYGYTF.

The chain has TRBV30 and TRBJ1-6, with 8 bases aligning to TRBD1. J gave up 6 bases and V 1 base, and 8 bases lay outside the gene matches. Germline V gene sequence: CDR1 GTSNPN, CDR2 SVGIG (reference sequence). CDR3 length: 16 amino acids. The CDR3 reads CAWSAVGDRSNSPLHF. CDR3 sequence (DNA): TGTGCCTGGAGTGCGGTGGGGGACAGGAGTAATTCACCCCTCCACTTT.

The chain links TRBV5-6 to TRBJ2-6, with 7 bases identical to TRBD2. Germline V CDR1 and CDR2: SGHDT, YYEEEE. The CDR3 loop spans 17 amino acids. V lost 1 base to trimming and J lost 2 bases; unmatched junction nucleotides: 6. In DNA form, the CDR3 reads TGTGCCAGCAGCTTGTACCGGGGGGTTACTGGGGCCAACGTCCTGACTTTC. Encoded protein: CASSLYRGVTGANVLTF.

This clone was recorded only once. The chain recombines TRBV28 with TRBJ2-3, with TRBD2 identical over 9 bases. Germline values: CDR1 MDHEN, CDR2 SYDVKM. V was clipped by 4 bases and J by 8 bases; unmatched bases: 7. The CDR3 loop spans 14 amino acids. CDR3 DNA sequence: TGTGCCAGCAGTTGGGGTAGCGGGAGCTCTACGCAGTATTTT. This translates into CASSWGSGSSTQYF.